The 24 T cell receptor beta chains given below trace back to one sample, sequenced in a study of T-cell reconstitution after alpha-beta-depleted transplantation in children. As it was prepared, the TCRbeta library received unique molecular identifiers. TCRdb re-called the PCR reads through MiXCR, storing one row per CDR3 protein. The repertoire holds 200,000 to 250,000 distinct CDR3 sequences, roughly 10% seen once, with 25% to 30% in the top ten. This material consisted of PBMCs, taken before TCRalphabeta/CD19-depleted stem cell transplant. The receptors stem from a child in the first two years of life with acute myeloid leukemia, due to receive a stem cell transplant.

This clonotype appeared many times. The chain links TRBV2 to TRBJ2-7; 13 positions agree with TRBD2. This CDR3 contains 14 residues. The V gene's germline CDR1 is SNHLY and CDR2 FYNNEI. J gave up 2 bases and V 8 bases, and 3 bases lay outside the gene matches. The CDR3 sequence: CASDGTSGTYEQYF. CDR3 coding DNA: TGTGCCAGCGATGGGACTAGCGGGACCTACGAGCAGTACTTC.

This clonotype has a count of ten or more. V usage is TRBV27 and J usage is TRBJ2-3, with 11 bases aligning to TRBD2. This CDR3 comprises 16 residues. CDR1 is MNHEY, CDR2 SMNVEV, per germline (reference sequence). V lost 4 bases and J lost 5; bases outside the gene matches: 8. CDR3 nucleotide sequence: TGTGCCAGCAGTTCCCCACTAGCGGGAGATCTAGATACGCAGTATTTT. Residues: CASSSPLAGDLDTQYF.

There are many counts of this clonotype. This sequence joins TRBV10-3 and TRBJ1-1, with D possibly TRBD1 on 6 matching bases. Trimming took 3 bases from V and 11 from J, leaving 16 bases between them. The germline V gene encodes CDR1 ENHRY and CDR2 SYGVKD. CDR3 length: 13 amino acids. CDR3 DNA sequence: TGTGCCATCAGTGACTCGGGACACCTTTCCGCTTTCTTT. This translates into CAISDSGHLSAFF.

This clonotype occurred many times. The J gene is TRBJ1-3, the V gene TRBV5-1, with a tentative D call TRBD1 (5 bases). This CDR3 is built from 14 residues. V shed 4 bases and J shed 2 bases, with 10 bases lying between them. CDR1 SGHRS and CDR2 YFSETQ come from the germline V gene. In nucleotides, the CDR3 is TGCGCCAGCAGCCAGGGACGGGCTGGAAACACCATATATTTT. The encoded protein is CASSQGRAGNTIYF.

This clonotype was counted many times. The rearrangement links TRBV27 to TRBJ1-4; weak D call: TRBD1 (6 bases). CDR1 is MNHEY and CDR2 is SMNVEV in the germline V gene (reference sequence). V was trimmed by 5 bases and J by 7 bases, leaving 20 bases between them. The CDR3 has 16 amino acids. The CDR3 loop is CASSKGLGGQGEKLFF. For the CDR3, the DNA is TGTGCCAGCAGTAAGGGCCTTGGGGGGCAGGGTGAAAAACTGTTTTTT.

This clonotype was counted many times. The J gene is TRBJ1-3, the V gene TRBV6-5, with D uncertain. The CDR3 sequence is 14 residues long. Between the trimmed V and J ends, which lost 2 bases and 2 bases, there was a span of 7 bases. CDR1 and CDR2 from the germline V gene are MNHEY and SVGAGI. This CDR3 reads CASSYGYPGNTIYF. The DNA for the CDR3 is TGTGCCAGCAGTTACGGGTATCCTGGAAACACCATATATTTT.

This clonotype showed up many times. The CDR3 DNA reads TGTGCCAGCAGCCCAAGGATCCTACCGGGACAGGGGGGAAGTTTTACTAATGAAAAACTGTTTTTT. It codes for CASSPRILPGQGGSFTNEKLFF. The rearrangement uses TRBV13 and TRBJ1-4; TRBD1 matches 11 bases. The V and J ends lost 5 bases and 2 bases, in that order; junction bases with no gene match: 22. The germline CDR1 and CDR2 sequences are PRHDT and FYEKMQ (reference sequence). The CDR3 contains 22 residues.

This clonotype showed up many times. The chain recombines TRBV5-1 with TRBJ2-7, with D perhaps given as TRBD1 or TRBD2 (5 bases each). V was trimmed by 0 bases and J by 7 bases, leaving 14 bases between them. CDR1 is SGHRS and CDR2 is YFSETQ in the germline V gene. CDR3 length: 14 amino acids. The CDR3 DNA reads TGCGCCAGCAGCTTGGCCGGGACGGTCCTTGAGCAGTACTTC. Translation: CASSLAGTVLEQYF.

Ten or more counts support this clonotype. This chain joins TRBV20-1 and TRBJ2-3; D is ambiguous. CDR3 length: 12 residues. Germline values: CDR1 DFQATT, CDR2 SNEGSKA (reference sequence). The V gene lost 7 bases and the J gene lost 6 bases, with 14 bases spanning the gap. The CDR3 sequence: CSDGSWVDTQYF. The CDR3 coding sequence is TGCAGTGATGGCAGTTGGGTGGATACGCAGTATTTT.

This chain uses TRBV5-6 with TRBJ2-4, with a tentative D call TRBD2 (5 bases). This CDR3 has 15 amino acids. Germline loops: CDR1 SGHDT, CDR2 YYEEEE. V gave up 4 bases and J gave up 7 bases, with 18 bases separating them. CDR3 loop: CASSPGVLRRNIQYF. The CDR3 bases are TGTGCCAGCAGCCCCGGGGTCCTCCGACGGAACATTCAGTACTTC.

This clonotype was picked up many times. The CDR3 DNA is TGTGCCAGTTTTAGAGGGGGGAAATGGGACACTGAAGCTTTCTTT. This gives the protein CASFRGGKWDTEAFF. V is TRBV19 and J is TRBJ1-1, with D possibly matching TRBD1 (6 bases). Trimming removed 8 bases at V and 3 bases at J, with 19 bases between. The germline CDR1 and CDR2 sequences are LNHDA and SQIVND (reference sequence). The CDR3 loop spans 15 amino acids.

In the case of this clonotype: A much bigger clone sits one base away, suggesting this may be a read error. The chain has TRBV5-1 and TRBJ2-5, with D tentatively TRBD1 (5 bases). Trimming took off 0 bases at V and 1 base at J, with 13 bases between the two ends. CDR1 is SGHRS, CDR2 YFSETQ, per germline. CDR3 length equals 16 residues. CDR3 DNA sequence: TGCGCCAGCAGCTTGGGGGTGGGGCAAGCCCAAGAGACCCAGTACTTC. It is translated as CASSLGVGQAQETQYF.

The V and J genes are TRBV5-1 and TRBJ2-7; 9 bases agree with TRBD1. Germline values: CDR1 SGHRS, CDR2 YFSETQ. There are 14 residues in the CDR3. Trimming at V came to 1 base and at J to 7 bases, leaving 6 bases not matched to a gene. CDR3 residues: CASSLLQGAGEQYF. Here the CDR3 DNA reads TGCGCCAGCAGCTTGTTACAGGGGGCTGGGGAGCAGTACTTC.

Many counts were recorded for this clonotype. V and J are TRBV7-9 and TRBJ2-5; D is uncertain. Germline V gene lookup returns CDR1 SEHNR and CDR2 FQNEAQ (reference sequence). Trimming took off 0 bases at V and 7 bases at J, with 6 bases between the two ends. CDR3 length: 12 amino acids. Here the CDR3 reads CASSLASGTQYF. CDR3 coding DNA: TGTGCCAGCAGCTTAGCCTCTGGGACCCAGTACTTC.

Ten or more counts support this clonotype. The rearrangement joins TRBV27 to TRBJ2-7, with no clear D. This CDR3 spans 13 amino acids. The germline V gene encodes CDR1 MNHEY and CDR2 SMNVEV (reference sequence). V lost 6 bases and J 5 bases, leaving 14 bases between the germline ends. The CDR3 loop reads CASRPPVGDEQYF. The DNA for the CDR3 is TGTGCCAGCAGACCCCCCGTAGGAGACGAGCAGTACTTC.

Ten or more counts support this clonotype. The rearrangement joins TRBV24-1 to TRBJ2-1, with a weak D call TRBD2 (5 bases). Deletions cut 0 bases from V and 0 bases from J, with 5 bases between. The V gene's germline CDR1 is KGHDR and CDR2 SFDVKD. The CDR3 contains 15 residues. The CDR3 DNA follows: TGTGCCACCAGTGATTTGCGGGGCTCCTACAATGAGCAGTTCTTC. This gives the protein CATSDLRGSYNEQFF.

This clonotype appeared many times. The rearrangement links TRBV6-2 or TRBV6-3 to TRBJ2-1; D gene uncertain. The ends were cut back, 5 bases at V and 5 bases at J, with 7 bases in the middle. This CDR3 spans 12 amino acids. CDR1 and CDR2 (germline): MNHEY, SVGEGT. The chain's CDR3 is CASSNADNEQFF. CDR3 nucleotides: TGTGCCAGCAGTAATGCAGACAATGAGCAGTTCTTC.

The J gene is TRBJ2-2, the V gene TRBV29-1, with 7 bases fitting TRBD1. The CDR3 runs to 15 residues. V lost 6 bases, J lost 0 bases, and 7 bases stayed unmatched. Germline V CDR1 and CDR2: SQVTM, ANQGSEA. CDR3 residues: CSVGAGTANTGELFF. Written as DNA, the CDR3 is TGCAGCGTCGGCGCCGGGACAGCGAACACCGGGGAGCTGTTTTTT.

This clonotype was recorded many times. This chain connects TRBV5-1 to TRBJ1-3, with TRBD1 matching 7 bases. The V gene end was trimmed by 4 bases and the J gene end by 2 bases; junction bases not matched to a gene: 3. CDR3 length: 14 residues. The germline gives CDR1 SGHRS, CDR2 YFSETQ. The CDR3 bases are TGCGCCAGCAGCACCACAGGGGCTGGAAACACCATATATTTT. Residues: CASSTTGAGNTIYF.

The V and J genes are TRBV4-2 and TRBJ2-2, with D perhaps being TRBD1 or TRBD2 (5 bases each). CDR3 length: 14 amino acids. Germline V CDR1 and CDR2: LGHNA, YNFKEQ. Trimming left V 3 bases short and J 5 bases short, with 10 bases between. CDR3 in DNA: TGTGCCAGCAGCCAGGGGGTATCGACCGGGGAGCTGTTTTTT. Its protein product is CASSQGVSTGELFF.

There are a few counts of this clonotype. J is TRBJ2-4 and V is TRBV28, with D possibly matching TRBD1 (5 bases). Germline V lookup: CDR1 MDHEN, CDR2 SYDVKM. This CDR3 is 12 amino acids long. The germline V and J ends were trimmed by 5 bases and 6 bases, with 8 bases remaining between them. The CDR3 nucleotides are TGTGCCAGCAGTGCCGACAGAAACATTCAGTACTTC. Residues: CASSADRNIQYF.

This clonotype was seen at least ten times. V usage is TRBV9 and J usage is TRBJ1-4, with TRBD1 as a possible D gene (5 bases). Per the germline V gene, CDR1 is SGDLS and CDR2 is YYNGEE. Between the trimmed V and J ends, which lost 7 bases and 8 bases, there was a span of 27 bases. CDR3 length equals 17 residues. The CDR3 region is CASDTGTKDIIWEKLFF. The CDR3 nucleotides are TGTGCCAGCGATACCGGGACCAAAGATATTATTTGGGAAAAACTGTTTTTT.

A note on this clonotype: A much larger clone lies a single base off, so this may be a read error. The chain recombines TRBV10-3 with TRBJ2-7; perhaps TRBD2 as D (6 bases). Germline assignment: CDR1 ENHRY and CDR2 SYGVKD. The CDR3 covers 15 residues. Trimming cost V 2 bases and J 0 bases, with 11 bases left between them. CDR3 in DNA: TGTGCCATCAGTGAGACTAGCCCCATCTCCTACGAGCAGTACTTC. It translates to CAISETSPISYEQYF.

This clonotype was seen many times. The chain has TRBV10-3 and TRBJ2-7; 12 bases match TRBD2. The CDR3 has 15 residues. Germline loops: CDR1 ENHRY, CDR2 SYGVKD. V trimming: 1 base; J trimming: 3 bases; junction bases outside the gene matches: 1. The CDR3, as DNA: TGTGCCATCAGTGAGTGGACTAGCGGGATCTACGAGCAGTACTTC. Translation: CAISEWTSGIYEQYF.